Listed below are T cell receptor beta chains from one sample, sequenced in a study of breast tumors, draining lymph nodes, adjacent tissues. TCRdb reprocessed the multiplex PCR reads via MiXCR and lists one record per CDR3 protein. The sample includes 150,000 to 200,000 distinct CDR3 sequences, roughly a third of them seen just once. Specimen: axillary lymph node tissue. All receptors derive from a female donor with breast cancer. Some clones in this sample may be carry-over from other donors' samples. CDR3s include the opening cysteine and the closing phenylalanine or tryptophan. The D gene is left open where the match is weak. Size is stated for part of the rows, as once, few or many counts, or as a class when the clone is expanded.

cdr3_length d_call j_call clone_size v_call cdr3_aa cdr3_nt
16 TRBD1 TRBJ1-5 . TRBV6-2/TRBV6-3 CASSYEYRGRNQPQHF TGTGCCAGCAGTTACGAGTACAGGGGTAGAAATCAGCCCCAGCATTTT
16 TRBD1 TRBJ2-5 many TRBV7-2 CASSRSYRGRGETQYF TGTGCCAGCAGTCGCTCCTACAGGGGAAGGGGAGAGACCCAGTACTTC
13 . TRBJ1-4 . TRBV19 CVSMRTANEKLFF TGTGTCAGTATGAGGACAGCTAATGAAAAACTGTTTTTT
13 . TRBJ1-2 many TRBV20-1 CSARGTIGNGYTF TGCAGTGCTAGGGGGACTATCGGGAATGGCTACACCTTC
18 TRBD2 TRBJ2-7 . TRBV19 CASTPGRTSGRVVYEQYF TGTGCCAGTACCCCAGGACGGACTAGCGGGAGGGTTGTCTACGAGCAGTACTTC
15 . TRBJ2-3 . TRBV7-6 CASSLQTQSYNEQYF TGTGCCAGCAGCTTACAGACCCAGTCCTACAATGAGCAGTATTTT
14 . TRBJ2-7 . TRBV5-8 CASSLKGGGYEQYF TGTGCCAGCAGCTTGAAAGGGGGGGGCTACGAGCAGTACTTC
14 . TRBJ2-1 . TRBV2 CASIIFAPPAGQFF TGTGCCAGCATAATATTCGCTCCTCCAGCGGGGCAGTTCTTC
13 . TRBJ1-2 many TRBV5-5 CASSSGQEDGYTF TGTGCCAGCAGCTCAGGACAAGAGGATGGCTACACCTTC
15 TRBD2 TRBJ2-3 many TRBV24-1 CATTSAGGRSDTQYF TGTGCCACCACCTCTGCTGGCGGGAGATCAGATACGCAGTATTTT
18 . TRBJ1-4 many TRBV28 CASSFPVDQGSGNEKLFF TGTGCCAGCAGTTTTCCCGTCGATCAGGGGAGCGGTAATGAAAAACTGTTTTTT
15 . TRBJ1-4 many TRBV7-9 CASSSPGAENEKLFF TGTGCCAGCAGCTCACCCGGGGCGGAAAATGAAAAACTGTTTTTT
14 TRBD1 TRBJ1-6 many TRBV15 CATSGGQGGSPLHF TGTGCCACCAGCGGGGGACAGGGCGGATCACCCCTCCACTTT
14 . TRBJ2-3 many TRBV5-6 CASSLEVRQKRLDF TGTGCCAGCAGCTTGGAGGTTAGACAGAAAAGGCTGGATTTT
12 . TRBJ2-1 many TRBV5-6 CASSFGFQEQFF TGTGCCAGCAGCTTTGGCTTCCAGGAGCAGTTCTTC
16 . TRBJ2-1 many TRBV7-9 CASSLGRSSSYNEQFF TGTGCCAGCAGCTTAGGACGGAGTAGCTCCTACAATGAGCAGTTCTTC
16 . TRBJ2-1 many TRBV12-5 CASGLLVPGFGYEQFF TGTGCTAGTGGTTTGCTGGTCCCGGGATTCGGTTATGAGCAGTTCTTC
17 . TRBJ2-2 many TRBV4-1 CASSQDLSRANTGELFF TGCGCCAGCAGCCAAGATCTTTCCAGAGCGAACACCGGGGAGCTGTTTTTT
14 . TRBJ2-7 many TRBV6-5 CASSHSFGDYEQYF TGTGCCAGCAGTCACTCGTTTGGGGACTACGAGCAGTACTTC
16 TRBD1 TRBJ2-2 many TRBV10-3 CAISDGTGEDTGELFF TGTGCCATCAGTGACGGGACAGGGGAGGACACCGGGGAGCTGTTTTTT
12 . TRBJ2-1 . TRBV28 CASSSSGAGQFF TGTGCCAGCAGTTCCTCCGGGGCGGGGCAGTTCTTC
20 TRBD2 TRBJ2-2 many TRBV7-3 CASSLGTSGGLQGDTGELFF TGTGCCAGCAGCCTTGGGACTAGCGGGGGGCTGCAGGGTGACACCGGGGAGCTGTTTTTT
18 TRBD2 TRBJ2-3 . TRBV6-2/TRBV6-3 CASSSGLAGIRSTDTQYF TGTGCCAGCAGTTCGGGACTAGCGGGGATACGTAGCACAGATACGCAGTATTTT
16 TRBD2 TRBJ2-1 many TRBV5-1 CASSLDGGGAADEQFF TGCGCCAGCAGCTTGGACGGGGGGGGGGCTGCGGATGAGCAGTTCTTC
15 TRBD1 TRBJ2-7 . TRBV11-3 CASSIPGQASYGQYF TGTGCCAGCAGCATCCCGGGACAGGCATCCTACGGGCAGTACTTC